A single sample is the source of the 3 T cell receptor beta chains below, sequenced in a study of tumor-infiltrating lymphocytes in primary liver carcinoma. Without any cell sorting, about 20-31 mg of bulk tissue yielded co-extracted RNA and DNA. Production of TCR beta cDNA used 400 to 600 ng total RNA together with a constant-region primer. Slightly modified ARM-PCR served as the procedure for the TCR beta libraries. These libraries came from three rounds of nested multiplex PCR. Both of the initial two PCR rounds ran for around 9 cycles and employed TRBV1-TRBV30 forward primers alongside a C-beta reverse primer. TCRdb re-derived calls from the multiplex PCR reads in MiXCR, one entry per CDR3 protein. The sample has roughly 200,000 distinct CDR3 sequences, around four fifths seen once; the top ten hold 15% to 20%. The sequenced sample was tumor tissue from primary liver carcinoma. Receptor source: a man aged 35 to 55 with primary liver carcinoma and hepatitis B virus infection.

To note about this clonotype: An end of the junction differs from the germline gene, which may be a read error. The chain employs TRBV5-5 and TRBJ2-7; 7 bases match TRBD2. Germline loops: CDR1 SGHKS, CDR2 YYEKEE (reference sequence). The CDR3 extends over 13 amino acids. The CDR3 loop reads CVSRRGGSYEQYF. The CDR3 nucleotides read TGTGTCAGCAGGCGGGGAGGGAGCTACGAGCAGTACTTC.

Concerning this clonotype: An end of the junction does not agree with germline; a read error may underlie this. The chain combines TRBV12-3 or TRBV12-4 with TRBJ1-1, with D tentatively TRBD1 (6 bases). The CDR3 runs 14 residues. CDR3 amino acids: CASSSADRNTETLF. DNA of the CDR3: TGTGCCAGCAGTTCCGCAGACAGGAACACTGAAACTCTCTTT.

V gene TRBV28 combines with J gene TRBJ1-2, with TRBD1 as a possible D gene (6 bases). Trimming removed 7 bases at V and 1 base at J, with 16 bases between. CDR1 and CDR2 (germline): MDHEN, SYDVKM. CDR3 length: 15 residues. The CDR3 DNA is TGTGCCAGCACCCTTGGGGGGGCTAGTAACTATGGCTACACCTTC. It specifies CASTLGGASNYGYTF.